This TCR beta chain was recorded in a study of T cell responses to AZD1222 COVID-19 vaccine. Study summary: Whether given at about 4 or about 12 weeks, second doses were pooled. Study conclusions and caveats: Baseline serostatus was positive in only a handful of AZD1222 recipients. Only after the peak T cell response were repertoires sampled.

The data were produced by immunoSEQ multiplex PCR, yet TCRdb's version contains in-frame clones alone and is incomplete. Altogether 90,000 to 110,000 clones are present, around 89% being singletons, with the ten largest covering approximately 10%. On this clone itself: Antigen: not known.

V gave up 1 base and J gave up 3 bases, with 13 bases separating them. This CDR3 has 16 residues. CDR1 is SGHTA, CDR2 FQGTGA, per germline. The rearrangement uses TRBV7-3 and TRBJ2-1; D remains unclear. The starting material was peripheral blood, obtained on day 0 of AZD1222 vaccination. The receptor was derived from an adult in good health. CDR3 amino acids: CASSLRAQTLYNEQFF. The CDR3 DNA reads as TGTGCCAGCAGCTTAAGGGCCCAAACTCTCTACAATGAGCAGTTCTTC. The entire variable domain, with the rest obtained from reference TRBV7-3 and TRBJ2-1, is as follows: GAGVSQTPSNKVTEKGKYVELRCDPISGHTALYWYRQSLGQGPEFLIYFQGTGAADDSGLPNDRFFAVRPEGSVSTLKIQRTERGDSAVYLCASSLRAQTLYNEQFFGPGTRLTVL.